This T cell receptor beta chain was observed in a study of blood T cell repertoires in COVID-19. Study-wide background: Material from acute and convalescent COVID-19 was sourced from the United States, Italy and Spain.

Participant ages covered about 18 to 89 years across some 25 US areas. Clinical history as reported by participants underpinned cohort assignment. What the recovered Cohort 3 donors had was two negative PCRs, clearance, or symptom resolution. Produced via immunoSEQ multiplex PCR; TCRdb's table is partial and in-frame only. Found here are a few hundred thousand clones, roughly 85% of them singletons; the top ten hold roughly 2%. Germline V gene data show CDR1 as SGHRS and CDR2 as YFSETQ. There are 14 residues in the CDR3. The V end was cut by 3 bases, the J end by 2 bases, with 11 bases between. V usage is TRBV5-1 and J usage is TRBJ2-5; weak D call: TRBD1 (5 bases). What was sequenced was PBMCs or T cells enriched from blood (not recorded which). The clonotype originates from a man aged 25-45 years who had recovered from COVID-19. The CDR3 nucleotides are TGCGCCAGCAGCTCCTTGGACACACAAGAGACCCAGTACTTC. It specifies CASSSLDTQETQYF.